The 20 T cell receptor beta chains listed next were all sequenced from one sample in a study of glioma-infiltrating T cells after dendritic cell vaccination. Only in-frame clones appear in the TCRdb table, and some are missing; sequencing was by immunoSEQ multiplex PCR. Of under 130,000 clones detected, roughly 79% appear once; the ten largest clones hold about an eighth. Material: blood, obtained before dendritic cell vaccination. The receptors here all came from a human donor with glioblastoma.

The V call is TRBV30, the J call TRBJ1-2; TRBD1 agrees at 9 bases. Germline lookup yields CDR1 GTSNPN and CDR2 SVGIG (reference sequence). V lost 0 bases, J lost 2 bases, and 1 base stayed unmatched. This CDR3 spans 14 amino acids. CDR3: CAWSVTGGNYGYTF. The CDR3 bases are TGTGCCTGGAGTGTGACAGGGGGGAACTATGGCTACACCTTC.

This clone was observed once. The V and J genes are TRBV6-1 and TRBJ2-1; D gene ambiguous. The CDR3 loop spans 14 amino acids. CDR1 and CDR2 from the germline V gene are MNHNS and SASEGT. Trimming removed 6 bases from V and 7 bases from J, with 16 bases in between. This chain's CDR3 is CASRTGSNSNEQFF. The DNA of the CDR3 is TGTGCCAGCAGGACCGGGTCAAATTCTAATGAGCAGTTCTTC.

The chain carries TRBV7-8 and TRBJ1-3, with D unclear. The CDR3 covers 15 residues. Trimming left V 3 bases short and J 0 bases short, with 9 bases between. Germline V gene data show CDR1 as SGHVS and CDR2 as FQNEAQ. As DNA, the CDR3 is TGTGCCAGCAGCTTGGCAGAAAGCTCTGGAAACACCATATATTTT. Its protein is CASSLAESSGNTIYF.

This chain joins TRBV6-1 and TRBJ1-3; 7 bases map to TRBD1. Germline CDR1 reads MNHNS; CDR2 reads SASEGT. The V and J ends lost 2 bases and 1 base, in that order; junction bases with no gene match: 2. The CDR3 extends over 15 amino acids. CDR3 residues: CASSEKTGSGNTIYF. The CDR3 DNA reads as TGTGCCAGCAGTGAAAAGACAGGGTCTGGAAACACCATATATTTT.

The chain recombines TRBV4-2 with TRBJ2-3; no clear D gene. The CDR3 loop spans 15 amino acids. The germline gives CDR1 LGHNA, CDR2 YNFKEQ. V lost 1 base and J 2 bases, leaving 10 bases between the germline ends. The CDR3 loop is CASSQGRIATDTQYF. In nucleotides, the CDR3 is TGTGCCAGCAGCCAAGGGCGGATAGCCACAGATACGCAGTATTTT.

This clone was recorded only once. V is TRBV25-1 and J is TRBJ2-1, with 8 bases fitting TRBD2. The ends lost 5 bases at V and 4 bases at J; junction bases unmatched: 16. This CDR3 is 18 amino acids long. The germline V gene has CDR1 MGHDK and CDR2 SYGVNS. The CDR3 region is CASSSTTQLAVGYNEQFF. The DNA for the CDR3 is TGTGCCAGCAGTTCAACCACCCAACTAGCGGTAGGATACAATGAGCAGTTCTTC.

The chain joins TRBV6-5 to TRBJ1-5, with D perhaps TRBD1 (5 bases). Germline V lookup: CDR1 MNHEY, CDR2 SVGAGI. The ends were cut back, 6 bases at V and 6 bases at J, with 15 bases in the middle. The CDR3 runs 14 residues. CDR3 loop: CASRRRVSGQPQHF. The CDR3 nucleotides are TGTGCCAGCAGACGCAGGGTGTCAGGTCAGCCCCAGCATTTT.

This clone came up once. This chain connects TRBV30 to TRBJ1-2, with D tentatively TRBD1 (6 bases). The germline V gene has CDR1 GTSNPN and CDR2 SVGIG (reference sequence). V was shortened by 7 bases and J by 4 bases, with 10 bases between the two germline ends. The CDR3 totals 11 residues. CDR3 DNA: TGTGCCTCCGACAGGCCCTATGGCTACACCTTC. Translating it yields CASDRPYGYTF.

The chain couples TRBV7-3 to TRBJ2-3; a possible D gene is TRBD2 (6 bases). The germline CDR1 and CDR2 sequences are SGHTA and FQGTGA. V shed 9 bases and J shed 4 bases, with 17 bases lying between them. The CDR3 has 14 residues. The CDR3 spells CASGTGGSADTQYF. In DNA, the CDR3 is TGTGCCAGTGGAACCGGGGGTAGTGCAGATACGCAGTATTTT. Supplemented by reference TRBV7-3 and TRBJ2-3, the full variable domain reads GAGVSQTPSNKVTEKGKYVELRCDPISGHTALYWYRQSLGQGPEFLIYFQGTGAADDSGLPNDRFFAVRPEGSVSTLKIQRTERGDSAVYLCASGTGGSADTQYFGPGTRLTVL.

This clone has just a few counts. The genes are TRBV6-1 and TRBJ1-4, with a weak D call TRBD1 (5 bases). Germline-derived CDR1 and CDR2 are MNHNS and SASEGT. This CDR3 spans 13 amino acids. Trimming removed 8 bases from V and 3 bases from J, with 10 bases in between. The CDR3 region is CASGRVANEKLFF. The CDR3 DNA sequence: TGTGCCAGCGGCAGGGTCGCTAATGAAAAACTGTTTTTT.

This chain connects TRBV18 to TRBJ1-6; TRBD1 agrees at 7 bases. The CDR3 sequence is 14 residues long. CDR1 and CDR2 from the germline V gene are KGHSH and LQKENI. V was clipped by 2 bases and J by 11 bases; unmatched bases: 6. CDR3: CASSPEGAWTPLHF. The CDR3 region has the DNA TGTGCCAGCTCACCAGAGGGGGCTTGGACACCCCTCCACTTT.

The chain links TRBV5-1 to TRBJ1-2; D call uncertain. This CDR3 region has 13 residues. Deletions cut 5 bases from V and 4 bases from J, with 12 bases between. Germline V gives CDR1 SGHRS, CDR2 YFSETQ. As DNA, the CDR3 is TGCGCCAGCAGTCGCCCCTCGGTCTATGGCTACACCTTC. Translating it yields CASSRPSVYGYTF.

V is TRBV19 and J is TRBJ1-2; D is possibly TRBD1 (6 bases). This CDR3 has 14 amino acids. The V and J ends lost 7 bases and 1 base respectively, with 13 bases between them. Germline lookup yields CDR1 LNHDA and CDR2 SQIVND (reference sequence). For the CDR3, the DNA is TGTGCCAGTACCCTGATGGACAGTAACTATGGCTACACCTTC. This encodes CASTLMDSNYGYTF.

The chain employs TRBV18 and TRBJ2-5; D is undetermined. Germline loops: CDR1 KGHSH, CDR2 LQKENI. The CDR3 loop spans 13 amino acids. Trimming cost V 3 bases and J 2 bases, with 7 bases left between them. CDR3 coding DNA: TGTGCCAGCTCACCTAGAGGACAAGAGACCCAGTACTTC. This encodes CASSPRGQETQYF.

As DNA, the CDR3 is TGCGCCAGCAGCCAAGTCTGGGGGGCACCCCTCCACTTT. Residues: CASSQVWGAPLHF. The J gene is TRBJ1-6, the V gene TRBV4-3; possibly TRBD1 for D (5 bases). V lost 1 base and J lost 11, with 9 bases in between. CDR1 and CDR2 (germline): LGHNA, YSLEER. The CDR3 sequence is 13 residues long.

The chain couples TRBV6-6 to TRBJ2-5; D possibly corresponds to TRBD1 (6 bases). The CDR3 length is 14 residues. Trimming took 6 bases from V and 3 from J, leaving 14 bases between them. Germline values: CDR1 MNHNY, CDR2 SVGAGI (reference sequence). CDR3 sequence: CASSHSAGEETQYF. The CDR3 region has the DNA TGTGCCAGCAGCCACTCGGCAGGGGAAGAGACCCAGTACTTC.

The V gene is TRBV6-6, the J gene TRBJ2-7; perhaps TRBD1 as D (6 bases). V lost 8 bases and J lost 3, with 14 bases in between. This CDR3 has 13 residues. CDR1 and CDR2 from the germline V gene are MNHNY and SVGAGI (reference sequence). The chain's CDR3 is CASSWGPFYEQYF. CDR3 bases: TGTGCCAGCTCGTGGGGGCCCTTCTACGAGCAGTACTTC.

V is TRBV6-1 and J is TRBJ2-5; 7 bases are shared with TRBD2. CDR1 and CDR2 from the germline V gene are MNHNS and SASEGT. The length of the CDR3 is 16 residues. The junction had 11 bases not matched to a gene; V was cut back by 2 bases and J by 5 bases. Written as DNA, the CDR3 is TGTGCCAGCAGTGAATTTGCGGCTGGGGGAGGGGAGACCCAGTACTTC. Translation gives CASSEFAAGGGETQYF.

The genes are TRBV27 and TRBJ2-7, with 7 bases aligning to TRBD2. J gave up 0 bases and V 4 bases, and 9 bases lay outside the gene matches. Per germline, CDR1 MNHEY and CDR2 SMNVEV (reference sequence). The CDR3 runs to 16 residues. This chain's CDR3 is CASSSPRSSGSYEQYF. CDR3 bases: TGTGCCAGCAGTTCCCCCCGCTCTAGCGGCTCCTACGAGCAGTACTTC.

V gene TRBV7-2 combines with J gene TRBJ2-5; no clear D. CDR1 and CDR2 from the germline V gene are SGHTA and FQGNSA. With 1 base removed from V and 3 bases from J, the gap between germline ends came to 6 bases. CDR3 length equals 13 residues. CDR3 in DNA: TGTGCCAGCAGCTTAGGAGGCGAAGAGACCCAGTACTTC. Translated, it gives CASSLGGEETQYF.